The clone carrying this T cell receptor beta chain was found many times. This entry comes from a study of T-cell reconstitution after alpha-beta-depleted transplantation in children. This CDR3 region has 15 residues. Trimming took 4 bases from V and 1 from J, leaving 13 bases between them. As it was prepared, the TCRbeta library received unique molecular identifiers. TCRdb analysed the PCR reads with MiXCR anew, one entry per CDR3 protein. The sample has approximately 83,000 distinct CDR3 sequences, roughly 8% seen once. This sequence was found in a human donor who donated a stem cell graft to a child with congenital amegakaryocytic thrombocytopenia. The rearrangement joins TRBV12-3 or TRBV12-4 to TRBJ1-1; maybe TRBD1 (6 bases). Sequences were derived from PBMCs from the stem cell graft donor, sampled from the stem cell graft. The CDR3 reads CASSYYRAQNTEAFF. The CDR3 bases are TGTGCCAGCAGTTACTACAGGGCGCAGAACACTGAAGCTTTCTTT.